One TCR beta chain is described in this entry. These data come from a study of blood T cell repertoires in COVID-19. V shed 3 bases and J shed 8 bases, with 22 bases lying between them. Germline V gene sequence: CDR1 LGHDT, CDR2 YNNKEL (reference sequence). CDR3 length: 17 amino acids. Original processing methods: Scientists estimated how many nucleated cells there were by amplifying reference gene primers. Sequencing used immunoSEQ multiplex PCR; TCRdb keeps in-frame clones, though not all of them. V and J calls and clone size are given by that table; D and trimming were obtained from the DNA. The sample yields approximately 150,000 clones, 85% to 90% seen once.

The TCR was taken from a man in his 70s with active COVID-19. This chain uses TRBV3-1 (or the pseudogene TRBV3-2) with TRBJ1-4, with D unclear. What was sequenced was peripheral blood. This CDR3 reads CASSHDAGVRGGEKLFF. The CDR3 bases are TGTGCCAGCAGCCACGACGCCGGTGTCCGGGGAGGCGAAAAACTGTTTTTT.